Shown below are 19 T cell receptor beta chains from a single sample sequenced in a study of beta chain features in type 1 diabetes. The investigators reverse transcribed all of the isolated RNA, so they sequenced expressed TCRB transcripts. Libraries were prepared by immunoSEQ multiplex PCR; TCRdb keeps only in-frame clonotypes and omits some of them. The table lists 640,000 or so clones, around 15% of them singletons. These receptors lack a known antigen. Study conclusions and caveats: Moderate but significant shortening of TCRB CDR3s was recorded in all four CD4+ subsets from Type 1 diabetes patients.

The sequencing sample was made of naive CD4+ T cells from blood. All receptors come from a man between 18 and 35 years old with type 1 diabetes.

The chain uses TRBV30 and TRBJ1-2; D gene unclear. The CDR3 has 15 residues. Looked up from germline, CDR1 is GTSNPN and CDR2 is SVGIG (reference sequence). V was trimmed by 0 bases and J by 4 bases, leaving 15 bases between them. For the CDR3, the DNA is TGTGCCTGGAGTGTACGGACCCCCTACTCCTATGGCTACACCTTC. Protein product: CAWSVRTPYSYGYTF.

The J gene is TRBJ2-3, the V gene TRBV9; D possibly corresponds to TRBD2 (6 bases). The CDR3 runs to 14 residues. The V and J ends lost 4 bases and 2 bases respectively, with 11 bases between them. Germline-derived CDR1 and CDR2 are SGDLS and YYNGEE. The CDR3: CASSTGLYTDTQYF. The CDR3 region has the DNA TGTGCCAGCAGCACGGGACTTTACACAGATACGCAGTATTTT. The entire variable domain, with the rest obtained from reference TRBV9 and TRBJ2-3, is as follows: DSGVTQTPKHLITATGQRVTLRCSPRSGDLSVYWYQQSLDQGLQFLIQYYNGEERAKGNILERFSAQQFPDLHSELNLSSLELGDSALYFCASSTGLYTDTQYFGPGTRLTVL.

The chain couples TRBV14 to TRBJ2-6; the D is unclear. Germline values: CDR1 SGHDN, CDR2 FVKESK. The CDR3 contains 18 residues. V was clipped by 1 base and J by 0 bases, with 13 bases between them. The chain's CDR3 is CASSQVLPYSSGANVLTF. CDR3 sequence (DNA): TGTGCCAGCAGCCAAGTTCTCCCTTACAGCTCTGGGGCCAACGTCCTGACTTTC.

This clone was counted between two and nine times. The chain is built from TRBV7-9 and TRBJ2-1; 7 nucleotides match TRBD2. V lost 4 bases, J lost 7 bases, and 7 bases stayed unmatched. The V gene's germline CDR1 is SEHNR and CDR2 FQNEAQ (reference sequence). The CDR3 sequence is 14 residues long. CDR3 bases: TGTGCCAGCAGCTCGGGGAGGGCCGGGAATGAGCAGTTCTTC. Translating it yields CASSSGRAGNEQFF.

This chain joins TRBV11-3 and TRBJ2-1; TRBD1 is a possible D gene (6 bases). The CDR3 covers 13 residues. The V end was cut by 5 bases, the J end by 8 bases, with 13 bases between. Germline V gene data show CDR1 as SGHNT and CDR2 as YENEEA. The CDR3 spells CASSTQGSDEQFF. CDR3 coding DNA: TGTGCCAGCAGCACACAGGGCTCCGATGAGCAGTTCTTC.

This clone was seen a handful of times. The chain combines TRBV30 with TRBJ2-1; 10 bases agree with TRBD2. Germline V gene sequence: CDR1 GTSNPN, CDR2 SVGIG (reference sequence). Trimming at V came to 4 bases and at J to 1 base, leaving 7 bases not matched to a gene. CDR3 size: 16 residues. CDR3 region: CAWKILAGASYNEQFF. The CDR3 nucleotides are TGTGCCTGGAAAATCCTAGCGGGGGCGTCCTACAATGAGCAGTTCTTC.

The chain is built from TRBV7-9 and TRBJ2-4; D is undetermined. The CDR3 runs to 12 residues. Trimming pared 6 bases from V and 5 bases from J, leaving 8 bases between. Germline assignment: CDR1 SEHNR and CDR2 FQNEAQ (reference sequence). In DNA form, the CDR3 reads TGTGCCAGCAGTCTAAACGAAAACATTCAGTACTTC. It encodes CASSLNENIQYF.

The rearrangement uses TRBV5-4 and TRBJ2-1, with D unresolved. Germline V lookup: CDR1 SGHNT, CDR2 YYREEE (reference sequence). V was cut by 7 bases and J by 4 bases, with 18 bases left in between. The CDR3 loop spans 15 amino acids. The CDR3 nucleotides are TGTGCCAGCGGGGAAACGGGCAAAGCATACAATGAGCAGTTCTTC. Its translation is CASGETGKAYNEQFF.

The CDR3 reads CAWSVGGTQQPQHF. CDR3 bases: TGTGCCTGGAGTGTCGGGGGTACGCAACAGCCCCAGCATTTT. The chain recombines TRBV30 with TRBJ1-5, with a weak D call TRBD1 (5 bases). Trimming took off 0 bases at V and 7 bases at J, with 13 bases between the two ends. This CDR3 has 14 amino acids. CDR1 GTSNPN and CDR2 SVGIG come from the germline V gene (reference sequence).

The chain joins TRBV15 to TRBJ2-2; tentatively, D is TRBD2 (5 bases). Trimming cost V 5 bases and J 5 bases, with 15 bases left between them. This CDR3 has 15 residues. Germline-derived CDR1 and CDR2 are LNHNV and YYDKDF (reference sequence). The CDR3 coding sequence is TGTGCCACCAGCCCCCCCGTGAGAGGGACCGGGGAGCTGTTTTTT. Amino acids: CATSPPVRGTGELFF. Drawing the rest from reference TRBV15 and TRBJ2-2, the complete variable domain is DAMVIQNPRYQVTQFGKPVTLSCSQTLNHNVMYWYQQKSSQAPKLLFHYYDKDFNNEADTPDNFQSRRPNTSFCFLDIRSPGLGDTAMYLCATSPPVRGTGELFFGEGSRLTVL.

This clone has more than one count but fewer than ten. Other DNA variants within this sample encode the same CDR3. The chain combines TRBV5-6 with TRBJ2-7, with D perhaps TRBD2 (5 bases). CDR1 SGHDT and CDR2 YYEEEE come from the germline V gene. V lost 3 bases to trimming and J lost 5 bases, with 6 bases between them. CDR3 length equals 11 residues. The CDR3: CASSSGNEQYF. CDR3 nucleotide sequence: TGTGCCAGCAGCTCGGGGAACGAGCAGTACTTC.

This clone was detected a few times. This chain uses TRBV5-1 with TRBJ1-2; D remains unclear. V lost 4 bases and J lost 10, with 11 bases in between. CDR3 length equals 11 residues. From germline, CDR1 is SGHRS and CDR2 YFSETQ. The CDR3: CASSEEGAYTF. CDR3 in DNA: TGCGCCAGCAGCGAGGAGGGTGCCTACACCTTC.

The chain recombines TRBV5-1 with TRBJ2-6; TRBD2 is a possible D gene (6 bases). CDR1 SGHRS and CDR2 YFSETQ come from the germline V gene. This CDR3 is 17 amino acids long. V was shortened by 3 bases and J by 0 bases, with 13 bases between the two germline ends. The DNA for the CDR3 is TGCGCCAGCAGCTCGCCTCGGGGGAGCTCTGGGGCCAACGTCCTGACTTTC. Residues: CASSSPRGSSGANVLTF.

The gene calls are TRBV4-1 and TRBJ2-5; TRBD1 might be the D (6 bases). This CDR3 is built from 14 residues. CDR1 is MGHRA and CDR2 is YSYEKL in the germline V gene. V was cut by 3 bases and J by 5 bases, with 13 bases left in between. CDR3 sequence reads: CASSQTRGRETQYF. CDR3 DNA: TGCGCCAGCAGCCAGACCAGGGGACGGGAGACCCAGTACTTC.

This clone occurred once. One end of the junction fails to match germline, which may point to a read error. The rearrangement uses TRBV9 and TRBJ2-5, with 12 bases identical to TRBD1. This CDR3 contains 17 residues. Germline CDR1 SGDLS, CDR2 YYNGEE. The DNA for the CDR3 is TGTGACAGCAGCTCAAGCGGGACAGGGGGCACCCGAGAGACCCAGTACTTC. Residues: CDSSSSGTGGTRETQYF.

This clone was recorded only once. CDR3 sequence (DNA): TGTGCCAGCAGCCCCGGACAGGCACGAGGCTATGGCTACACCTTC. As protein: CASSPGQARGYGYTF. The rearrangement joins TRBV6-6 to TRBJ1-2; 7 positions agree with TRBD1. J gave up 4 bases and V 6 bases, and 11 bases lay outside the gene matches. The germline V gene has CDR1 MNHNY and CDR2 SVGAGI (reference sequence). The CDR3 runs to 15 residues.

Only a few counts were recorded for this clone. This rearrangement joins TRBV2 to TRBJ2-5; TRBD1 might be the D (6 bases). The CDR3 runs to 15 residues. The V and J ends lost 6 bases and 0 bases respectively, with 14 bases between them. Germline CDR1 reads SNHLY; CDR2 reads FYNNEI. As DNA, the CDR3 is TGTGCCAGCAGAGAAACCCCAGGGGACCAAGAGACCCAGTACTTC. The encoded protein is CASRETPGDQETQYF.

The chain recombines TRBV30 with TRBJ1-5; D call uncertain. Germline CDR1 reads GTSNPN; CDR2 reads SVGIG (reference sequence). V shed 6 bases and J shed 4 bases, with 13 bases lying between them. This CDR3 comprises 13 residues. The CDR3 spells CACGSGPNQPQHF. CDR3 bases: TGTGCCTGTGGTTCGGGTCCGAATCAGCCCCAGCATTTT.

This clone occurred a few times. The chain combines TRBV5-4 with TRBJ2-1; the match to TRBD2 covers 12 bases. V dropped 1 base and J dropped 7; count of bases not matched to a gene: 3. Per the germline V gene, CDR1 is SGHNT and CDR2 is YYREEE (reference sequence). The CDR3 has 15 amino acids. The DNA for the CDR3 is TGTGCCAGCAGCTTGAGACTAGCGGGAGAGAATGAGCAGTTCTTC. Translating it yields CASSLRLAGENEQFF.